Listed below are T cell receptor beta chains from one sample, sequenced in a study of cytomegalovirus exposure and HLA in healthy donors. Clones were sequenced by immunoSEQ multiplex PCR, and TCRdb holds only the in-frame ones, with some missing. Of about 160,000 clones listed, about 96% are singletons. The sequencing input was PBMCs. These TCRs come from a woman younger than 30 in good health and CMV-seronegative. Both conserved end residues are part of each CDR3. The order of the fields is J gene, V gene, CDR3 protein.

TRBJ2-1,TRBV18,CASSPSGGEQFF
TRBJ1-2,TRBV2,CASLTEQRDYGYTF
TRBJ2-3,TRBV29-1,CSVTPSARTDTQYF
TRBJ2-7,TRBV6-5,CASSSGTGFYEQYF
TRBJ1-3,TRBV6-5,CASSSYDRALGNTIYF
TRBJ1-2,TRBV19,CASSRTGSNYGYTF
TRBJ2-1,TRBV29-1,CSVRNRGFDEQFF
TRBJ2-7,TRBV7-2,CASSLGTGTGHHEQYF
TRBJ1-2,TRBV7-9,CASSGQNYGYTF
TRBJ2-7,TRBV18,CASSPPQATAYEQYF
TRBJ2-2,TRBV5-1,CASSWLQGAETGELFF